The 10 T cell receptor beta chains in this list originate from one sample, sequenced in a study of cytomegalovirus exposure and HLA in healthy donors. PCR employed 60 Vbeta and 13 Jbeta primers. Sequenced by immunoSEQ multiplex PCR; TCRdb stores in-frame clones only, minus some. The table counts about 74,000 clones; 6.5% to 8.5% lies in the top ten. Material for sequencing was PBMCs. All receptors derive from a female donor in good health and CMV-seropositive.

According to its frequency, this clone is medium-sized. The rearrangement joins TRBV19 to TRBJ2-7; D may be TRBD2 (5 bases). Germline lookup yields CDR1 LNHDA and CDR2 SQIVND (reference sequence). The CDR3 consists of 13 residues. V was shortened by 5 bases and J by 3 bases, with 11 bases between the two germline ends. Here the CDR3 reads CASSPDWRYEQYF. The CDR3 DNA follows: TGTGCCAGTAGTCCGGACTGGCGCTACGAGCAGTACTTC.

The chain couples TRBV7-8 to TRBJ2-7, with 12 bases fitting TRBD2. Germline-derived CDR1 and CDR2 are SGHVS and FQNEAQ. The CDR3 is 22 residues long. Trimming took 5 bases from V and 2 from J; bases not matched to a gene: 25. This chain's CDR3 is CASSNAGAWRLAGEPLTYEQYF. DNA for the CDR3: TGTGCCAGCAGCAACGCAGGGGCCTGGAGACTAGCGGGAGAGCCTTTAACCTACGAGCAGTACTTC.

The chain has TRBV7-9 and TRBJ2-2; 9 bases match TRBD1. Germline CDR1 is SEHNR and CDR2 is FQNEAQ (reference sequence). The CDR3 consists of 15 residues. The V segment lost 6 bases and the J segment 4 bases; nucleotides outside the gene matches: 6. The CDR3 DNA reads TGTGCCAGCAGGGGAACAGGGGGCGGCACCGGGGAGCTGTTTTTT. It encodes CASRGTGGGTGELFF. Together with reference TRBV7-9 and TRBJ2-2, the CDR3 gives the full variable domain: DTGVSQNPRHKITKRGQNVTFRCDPISEHNRLYWYRQTLGQGPEFLTYFQNEAQLEKSRLLSDRFSAERPKGSFSTLEIQRTEQGDSAMYLCASRGTGGGTGELFFGEGSRLTVL.

The chain carries TRBV5-6 and TRBJ1-1; D is unclear. The CDR3 is 14 residues long. The germline V and J ends were trimmed by 2 bases and 0 bases, with 8 bases remaining between them. Germline V lookup: CDR1 SGHDT, CDR2 YYEEEE. CDR3 nucleotides: TGTGCCAGCAGCTTTAGACTCATGAACACTGAAGCTTTCTTT. Translated, it gives CASSFRLMNTEAFF.

The chain couples TRBV2 to TRBJ2-7; maybe TRBD2 (6 bases). The length of the CDR3 is 14 residues. CDR1 and CDR2 from the germline V gene are SNHLY and FYNNEI. V shed 0 bases and J shed 5 bases, with 11 bases lying between them. CDR3: CASSEARGDHEQYF. The DNA of the CDR3 is TGTGCCAGCAGTGAAGCGCGGGGAGACCACGAGCAGTACTTC.

The rearrangement uses TRBV10-3 and TRBJ1-1; D might be TRBD1 (5 bases). V was shortened by 8 bases and J by 4 bases, with 11 bases between the two germline ends. This CDR3 comprises 12 residues. Looked up from germline, CDR1 is ENHRY and CDR2 is SYGVKD. CDR3 amino acids: CAIRGGGTEAFF. CDR3 sequence (DNA): TGTGCCATCCGGGGGGGAGGCACTGAAGCTTTCTTT.

V gene TRBV27 combines with J gene TRBJ2-7, with 9 bases that match TRBD2. The CDR3 consists of 16 residues. Germline V gene data show CDR1 as MNHEY and CDR2 as SMNVEV (reference sequence). J lost 1 base, V lost 2 bases, and 6 bases had no gene match. The DNA for the CDR3 is TGTGCCAGCAGTTTAAGTCCTAGCGGGGTTTCCTACGAGCAGTACTTC. This sequence encodes CASSLSPSGVSYEQYF.

This chain connects TRBV18 to TRBJ1-1, with a possible D match to TRBD1 (5 bases). Trimming cost V 2 bases and J 7 bases, with 14 bases left between them. CDR3 length: 14 residues. Germline V gene data show CDR1 as KGHSH and CDR2 as LQKENI. This CDR3 reads CASSPDSLIGEAFF. CDR3 coding DNA: TGTGCCAGCTCACCAGACAGCCTAATCGGTGAAGCTTTCTTT.

V is TRBV7-6 and J is TRBJ1-4; D is ambiguous. The CDR3 runs 17 residues. Germline-derived CDR1 and CDR2 are SGHVS and FNYEAQ. Trimming removed 6 bases at V and 0 bases at J, with 17 bases between. The CDR3 loop reads CASSSFPLSATNEKLFF. In DNA, the CDR3 is TGTGCCAGCAGTTCGTTCCCCCTAAGTGCAACTAATGAAAAACTGTTTTTT. Looking up the rest from reference TRBV7-6 and TRBJ1-4 gives the full variable domain: GAGVSQSPRYKVTKRGQDVALRCDPISGHVSLYWYRQALGQGPEFLTYFNYEAQQDKSGLPNDRFSAERPEGSISTLTIQRTEQRDSAMYRCASSSFPLSATNEKLFFGSGTQLSVL.

The V and J genes are TRBV5-6 and TRBJ1-3; D gene ambiguous. Germline assignment: CDR1 SGHDT and CDR2 YYEEEE. V shed 2 bases and J shed 4 bases, with 13 bases lying between them. The CDR3 length is 15 residues. CDR3 DNA sequence: TGTGCCAGCAGCTTATCGGGTACCTCAGGAAACACCATATATTTT. Protein: CASSLSGTSGNTIYF.